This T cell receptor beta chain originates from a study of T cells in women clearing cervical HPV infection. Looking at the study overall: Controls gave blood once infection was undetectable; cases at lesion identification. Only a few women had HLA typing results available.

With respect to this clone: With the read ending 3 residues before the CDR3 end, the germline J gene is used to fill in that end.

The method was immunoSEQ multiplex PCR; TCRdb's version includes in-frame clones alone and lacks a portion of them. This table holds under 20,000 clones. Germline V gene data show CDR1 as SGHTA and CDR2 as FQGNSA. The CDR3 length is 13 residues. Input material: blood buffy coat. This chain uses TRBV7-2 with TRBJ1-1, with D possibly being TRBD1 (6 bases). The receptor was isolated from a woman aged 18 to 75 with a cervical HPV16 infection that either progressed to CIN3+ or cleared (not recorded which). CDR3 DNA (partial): TGTGCCAGCAGCTTAGGGCCCAACAGGGAT. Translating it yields CASSLGPNRD. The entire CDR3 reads CASSLGPNRDAFF.